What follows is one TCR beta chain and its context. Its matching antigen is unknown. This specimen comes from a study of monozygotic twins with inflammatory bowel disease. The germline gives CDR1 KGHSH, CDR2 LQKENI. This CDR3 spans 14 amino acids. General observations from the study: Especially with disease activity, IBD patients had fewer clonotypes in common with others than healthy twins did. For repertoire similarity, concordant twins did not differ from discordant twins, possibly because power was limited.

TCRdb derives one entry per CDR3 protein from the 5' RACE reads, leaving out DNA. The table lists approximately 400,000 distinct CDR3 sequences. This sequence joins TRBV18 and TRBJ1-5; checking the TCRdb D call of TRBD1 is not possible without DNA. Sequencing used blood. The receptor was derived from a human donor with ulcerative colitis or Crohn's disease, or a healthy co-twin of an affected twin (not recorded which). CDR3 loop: CASSIGTGDQPQHF. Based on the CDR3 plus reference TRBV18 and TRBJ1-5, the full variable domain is NAGVMQNPRHLVRRRGQEARLRCSPMKGHSHVYWYRQLPEEGLKFMVYLQKENIIDESGMPKERFSAEFPKEGPSILRIQQVVRGDSAAYFCASSIGTGDQPQHFGDGTRLSIL.